The rows below give T cell receptor beta chains drawn from one sample of a study of blood T cells in healthy people across ages. TCRdb re-called the 5' RACE reads through MiXCR, storing one row per CDR3 protein. The sample records around 1.5 million distinct CDR3 sequences, around 55% being singletons. Sequencing used blood. The receptors were sampled from a man between 18 and 29 years old in good health. Each CDR3 is given with its conserved first and last residue. The order of the fields is CDR3 length, V gene, CDR3 protein.

length: 14
V: TRBV12-3/TRBV12-4
CDR3: CASSTGFSTDVQYF

length: 15
V: TRBV9
CDR3: CASSVGAGGLNEQYF

length: 13
V: TRBV6-1
CDR3: CASSSRLIYEQYF

length: 19
V: TRBV21-1
CDR3: CARSAVGTGKGGRTDTQYF

length: 13
V: TRBV25-1
CDR3: CASSEARVDTQYF

length: 11
V: TRBV5-1
CDR3: CASNGVGGYTF

length: 17
V: TRBV20-1
CDR3: CSARLSGTGGDNQPQHF

length: 18
V: TRBV4-2
CDR3: CASSQSGLAGGWGYEQYF

length: 13
V: TRBV7-9
CDR3: CASGVVLEAEAFF

length: 17
V: TRBV20-1
CDR3: CSARDQGPETPTGKLFF

length: 15
V: TRBV16
CDR3: CASSQSTGVNTEAFF

length: 17
V: TRBV6-1
CDR3: CASSTGTGPRGTDTQYF

length: 17
V: TRBV20-1
CDR3: CSASPLEAGGRADTQYF

length: 12
V: TRBV15
CDR3: CATSSGKYEQYF

length: 14
V: TRBV2
CDR3: CAGTSGRYNSPLHF

length: 17
V: TRBV6-5
CDR3: CASSYAPEDRGRETQYF

length: 14
V: TRBV11-3
CDR3: CASSHGPSDTEAFF

length: 12
V: TRBV29-1
CDR3: CSVAPQVETQYF

length: 14
V: TRBV3-1
CDR3: CASSQDWGPLEQYF

length: 14
V: TRBV27
CDR3: CASKGDSDGETQYF

length: 14
V: TRBV20-1
CDR3: CSARDGSGANVLTF

length: 17
V: TRBV5-6
CDR3: CASSGKSEASNLYGYTF

length: 15
V: TRBV20-1
CDR3: CSARERDRSSYEQYF

length: 18
V: TRBV6-5
CDR3: CASSYSRPQVEEYNEQYF

length: 12
V: TRBV6-5
CDR3: CASGRQGSEQYF

length: 12
V: TRBV2
CDR3: CASNRDTRIQYF

length: 14
V: TRBV20-1
CDR3: CSAQPGLTTDTQYF

length: 14
V: TRBV2
CDR3: CASSGGLYTDTQYF

length: 12
V: TRBV7-9
CDR3: CASSTDIGEQYF

length: 16
V: TRBV4-3
CDR3: CASSQDYAGPTYEQYF